These 20 T cell receptor beta chains originate from one sample sequenced in a study of cytomegalovirus exposure and HLA in healthy donors. The PCR contained 60 Vbeta and 13 Jbeta primers. Sequenced by immunoSEQ multiplex PCR; TCRdb stores in-frame clones only, minus some. The repertoire holds some 180,000 clones, with 70% to 80% as singletons. The sample comprised PBMCs. The receptors here all came from a man aged 30-40 years in good health and CMV-seronegative.

The rearrangement links TRBV19 to TRBJ2-5; D ambiguous. V lost 5 bases and J 5 bases, leaving 12 bases between the germline ends. This CDR3 region has 13 residues. Germline loops: CDR1 LNHDA, CDR2 SQIVND (reference sequence). The CDR3 DNA follows: TGTGCCAGTAGTTTCCTCGTGGAGGAGACCCAGTACTTC. Residues: CASSFLVEETQYF.

The rearrangement uses TRBV2 and TRBJ1-2; possible D gene TRBD1, 5 bases. The CDR3 covers 14 residues. Per germline, CDR1 SNHLY and CDR2 FYNNEI. The ends were cut back, 6 bases at V and 8 bases at J, with 19 bases in the middle. In DNA form, the CDR3 reads TGTGCCAGCAGGAGGGGAGGGGCGGTAAAGGGCTACACCTTC. Its translation: CASRRGGAVKGYTF.

The gene calls are TRBV6-1 and TRBJ2-7; possibly TRBD1 for D (6 bases). Germline CDR1 MNHNS, CDR2 SASEGT. Trimming removed 6 bases from V and 4 bases from J, with 16 bases in between. The CDR3 loop spans 14 amino acids. CDR3: CASRSTQGLYEQYF. Written as DNA, the CDR3 is TGTGCCAGCAGGTCGACACAGGGTTTGTACGAGCAGTACTTC.

The chain uses TRBV28 and TRBJ2-5; a possible D gene is TRBD1 (6 bases). The CDR3 extends over 17 amino acids. Germline CDR1 reads MDHEN; CDR2 reads SYDVKM. The germline V and J ends were trimmed by 6 bases and 0 bases, with 20 bases remaining between them. CDR3 DNA sequence: TGTGCCAGCAGCTACTTACCCGGGACACCCTACCAAGAGACCCAGTACTTC. Translated, it gives CASSYLPGTPYQETQYF.

The chain recombines TRBV18 with TRBJ2-7; TRBD1 aligns across 8 bases. Germline CDR1 is KGHSH and CDR2 is LQKENI. The CDR3 consists of 15 residues. The V gene end was trimmed by 5 bases and the J gene end by 7 bases; junction bases not matched to a gene: 13. Here the CDR3 DNA reads TGTGCCAGCTCAGTAGCCGACAGGGGACGCGCGGAGCAGTACTTC. Protein: CASSVADRGRAEQYF.

The V call is TRBV19, the J call TRBJ1-3; D is ambiguous. V was trimmed by 6 bases and J by 0 bases, leaving 9 bases between them. Germline CDR1 is LNHDA and CDR2 is SQIVND (reference sequence). The CDR3 loop spans 14 amino acids. In DNA, the CDR3 is TGTGCCAGTAGCGGGAGTAACTCTGGAAACACCATATATTTT. This encodes CASSGSNSGNTIYF. The full variable domain, with the rest looked up from reference TRBV19 and TRBJ1-3, is DGGITQSPKYLFRKEGQNVTLSCEQNLNHDAMYWYRQDPGQGLRLIYYSQIVNDFQKGDIAEGYSVSREKKESFPLTVTSAQKNPTAFYLCASSGSNSGNTIYFGEGSWLTVV.

This clone turned up a few times. V gene TRBV9 combines with J gene TRBJ1-4; TRBD1 agrees at 7 bases. Germline loops: CDR1 SGDLS, CDR2 YYNGEE. This CDR3 comprises 16 residues. Germline trimming cut 3 bases from V and 6 bases from J; bases unmatched to any gene: 11. Here the CDR3 DNA reads TGTGCCAGCAGCGGCCAGACGGGACAGAAAGATGAAAAACTGTTTTTT. It translates to CASSGQTGQKDEKLFF.

This clone was counted only a few times. This chain joins TRBV2 and TRBJ1-4, with D perhaps TRBD1 (5 bases). Trimming cost V 10 bases and J 8 bases, with 17 bases left between them. Per germline, CDR1 SNHLY and CDR2 FYNNEI. The CDR3 runs to 13 residues. The CDR3 DNA reads as TGTGCCACCATCCTGGGGGGTAGGGAAAAACTGTTTTTT. Its translation is CATILGGREKLFF.

This chain uses TRBV2 with TRBJ1-3; 8 nucleotides line up with TRBD1. Per the germline V gene, CDR1 is SNHLY and CDR2 is FYNNEI. The J segment lost 4 bases and the V segment lost 7 bases, leaving 6 bases of the junction unmatched. The CDR3 runs to 14 residues. The CDR3 region is CASISTGVGNTIYF. The CDR3, as DNA: TGTGCCAGCATATCGACAGGGGTCGGAAACACCATATATTTT.

The chain combines TRBV25-1 with TRBJ2-7; 8 bases fit TRBD2. The CDR3 extends over 15 amino acids. V was clipped by 6 bases and J by 2 bases; unmatched bases: 9. Germline assignment: CDR1 MGHDK and CDR2 SYGVNS. The chain's CDR3 is CASSALAGPPYEQYF. In DNA, the CDR3 is TGTGCCAGCAGCGCATTAGCGGGACCCCCCTACGAGCAGTACTTC.

The chain is built from TRBV15 and TRBJ2-7; a weak D match, TRBD2 (8 bases). The germline V gene encodes CDR1 LNHNV and CDR2 YYDKDF (reference sequence). The CDR3 spans 16 residues. Trimming removed 2 bases at V and 1 base at J, with 15 bases between. As DNA, the CDR3 is TGTGCCACCAGCAGATACAGGGGCGGGAGGTCCTACGAGCAGTACTTC. This codes for CATSRYRGGRSYEQYF.

To note about this clone: The sample contains more than one DNA sequence encoding this CDR3. This rearrangement joins TRBV5-1 to TRBJ2-2, with D perhaps TRBD1 (6 bases). Germline lookup yields CDR1 SGHRS and CDR2 YFSETQ. V gave up 4 bases and J gave up 1 base, with 14 bases separating them. This CDR3 has 16 amino acids. Here the CDR3 reads CASSRQTGLNTGELFF. The CDR3, as DNA: TGCGCCAGCAGCAGACAGACAGGACTGAACACCGGGGAGCTGTTTTTT.

The rearrangement joins TRBV5-1 to TRBJ2-7; D unresolved. This CDR3 is built from 12 residues. The V gene lost 5 bases and the J gene lost 2 bases, with 8 bases spanning the gap. Germline values: CDR1 SGHRS, CDR2 YFSETQ. The CDR3 DNA reads as TGCGCCAGCAGTTCTGACACCTACGAGCAGTACTTC. It encodes CASSSDTYEQYF.

The rearrangement uses TRBV4-1 and TRBJ2-5, with D tentatively TRBD1 (7 bases). The CDR3 has 15 residues. V lost 3 bases, J lost 2 bases, and 13 bases lay in between. CDR1 MGHRA and CDR2 YSYEKL come from the germline V gene. The CDR3 sequence is CASSQGGQLQETQYF. The CDR3 coding sequence is TGCGCCAGCAGCCAGGGGGGACAGTTACAAGAGACCCAGTACTTC.

The V and J genes are TRBV27 and TRBJ1-6, with a tentative D call TRBD1 (5 bases). The V end lost 2 bases, the J end lost 7 bases, and 18 bases lay between the germline ends. CDR1 is MNHEY, CDR2 SMNVEV, per germline (reference sequence). The CDR3 is made up of 17 amino acids. The CDR3 spells CASSLRGMDRANSPLHF. The DNA of the CDR3 is TGTGCCAGCAGTTTACGGGGGATGGACCGGGCAAATTCACCCCTCCACTTT.

This chain joins TRBV30 and TRBJ2-3; the match to TRBD2 covers 11 bases. Looked up from germline, CDR1 is GTSNPN and CDR2 is SVGIG (reference sequence). This CDR3 is 17 amino acids long. V was pared by 4 bases and J by 2 bases, with 11 bases of the junction left unmatched. CDR3 amino acids: CAWKRRTSGRNTDTQYF. In DNA, the CDR3 is TGTGCCTGGAAACGTCGGACTAGCGGGCGGAACACAGATACGCAGTATTTT.

In this sample, this clone turned up a few times. V and J are TRBV2 and TRBJ2-2; 7 bases align to TRBD2. Losses at the gene ends were 7 bases for V and 6 bases for J; bases not matched to a gene: 5. The CDR3 consists of 13 residues. Germline V gene sequence: CDR1 SNHLY, CDR2 FYNNEI. The CDR3 loop is CASTPSGAGELFF. The DNA of the CDR3 is TGTGCCAGCACCCCCAGCGGGGCCGGGGAGCTGTTTTTT.

This rearrangement joins TRBV5-6 to TRBJ1-2; D is ambiguous. The CDR3 sequence is 13 residues long. V lost 1 base, J lost 2 bases, and 6 bases lay in between. Germline V gene lookup returns CDR1 SGHDT and CDR2 YYEEEE. CDR3 protein: CASSLLSNYGYTF. The DNA for the CDR3 is TGTGCCAGCAGCTTGCTGTCCAACTATGGCTACACCTTC.

The chain joins TRBV4-1 to TRBJ2-5; 7 nucleotides match TRBD1. The ends lost 4 bases at V and 2 bases at J; junction bases unmatched: 7. Germline assignment: CDR1 MGHRA and CDR2 YSYEKL. CDR3 length equals 15 residues. CDR3 in DNA: TGCGCCAGCAGCCTCGCCACAGGGGAGCAAGAGACCCAGTACTTC. It translates to CASSLATGEQETQYF.

V gene TRBV6-1 combines with J gene TRBJ2-2; D might be TRBD1 (6 bases). The V end was cut by 6 bases, the J end by 6 bases, with 17 bases between. The CDR3 totals 15 residues. Germline CDR1 reads MNHNS; CDR2 reads SASEGT. CDR3 loop: CASRETGIASGELFF. DNA for the CDR3: TGTGCCAGCAGAGAAACAGGGATTGCATCCGGGGAGCTGTTTTTT.